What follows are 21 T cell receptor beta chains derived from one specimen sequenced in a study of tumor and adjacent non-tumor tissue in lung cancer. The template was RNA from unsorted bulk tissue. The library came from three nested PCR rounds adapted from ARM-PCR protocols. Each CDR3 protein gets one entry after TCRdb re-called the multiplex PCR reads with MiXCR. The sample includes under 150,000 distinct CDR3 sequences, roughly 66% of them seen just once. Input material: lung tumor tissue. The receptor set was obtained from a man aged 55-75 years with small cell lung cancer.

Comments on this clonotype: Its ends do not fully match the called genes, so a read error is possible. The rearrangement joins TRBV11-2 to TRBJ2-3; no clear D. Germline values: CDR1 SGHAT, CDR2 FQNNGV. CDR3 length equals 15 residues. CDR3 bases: TGTGCCAGCAGCTCAGAAGGTTGGTGCACAGATGCGCAGTATTTT. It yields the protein CASSSEGWCTDAQYF.

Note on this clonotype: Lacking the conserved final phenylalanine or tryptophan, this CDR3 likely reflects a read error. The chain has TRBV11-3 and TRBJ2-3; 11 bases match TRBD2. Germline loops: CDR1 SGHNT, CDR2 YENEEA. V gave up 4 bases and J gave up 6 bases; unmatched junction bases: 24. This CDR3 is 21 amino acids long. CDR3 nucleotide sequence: TGTGCCAGCAGCTCTACCTTCGGTAGCGGGAGGGAAACCGGCTTCACTGATACGCAGTATATT. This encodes CASSSTFGSGRETGFTDTQYI.

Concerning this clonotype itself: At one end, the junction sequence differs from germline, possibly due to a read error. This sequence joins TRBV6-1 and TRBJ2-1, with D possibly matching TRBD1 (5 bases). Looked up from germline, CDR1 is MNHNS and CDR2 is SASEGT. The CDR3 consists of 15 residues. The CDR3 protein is CASSPGSGIFNEQSF. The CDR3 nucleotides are TGTGCCAGCAGCCCAGGGTCAGGTATCTTCAATGAGCAGTCCTTC.

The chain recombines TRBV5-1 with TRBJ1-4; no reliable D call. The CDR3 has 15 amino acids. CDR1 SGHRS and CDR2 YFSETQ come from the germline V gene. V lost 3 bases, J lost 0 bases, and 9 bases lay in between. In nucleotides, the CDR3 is TGCGCCAGCAGCTGGGGTCGGACAACTAATGAAAAACTGTTTTTT. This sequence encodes CASSWGRTTNEKLFF.

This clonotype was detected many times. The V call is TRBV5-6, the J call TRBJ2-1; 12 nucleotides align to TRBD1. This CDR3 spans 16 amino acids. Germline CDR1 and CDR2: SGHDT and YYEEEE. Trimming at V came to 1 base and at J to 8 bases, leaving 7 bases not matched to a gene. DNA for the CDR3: TGTGCCAGCAGCTTGTGGCCGGGACAGGGGGCGCATGAGCAGTTCTTC. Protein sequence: CASSLWPGQGAHEQFF. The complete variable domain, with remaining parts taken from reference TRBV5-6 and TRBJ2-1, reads DAGVTQSPTHLIKTRGQQVTLRCSPKSGHDTVSWYQQALGQGPQFIFQYYEEEERQRGNFPDRFSGHQFPNYSSELNVNALLLGDSALYLCASSLWPGQGAHEQFFGPGTRLTVL.

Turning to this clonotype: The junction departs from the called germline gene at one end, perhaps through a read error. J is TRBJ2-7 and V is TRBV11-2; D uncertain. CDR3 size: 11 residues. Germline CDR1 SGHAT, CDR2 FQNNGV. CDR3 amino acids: CASTSQYVQYF. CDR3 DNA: TGTGCCAGCACGTCCCAATACGTGCAGTATTTC. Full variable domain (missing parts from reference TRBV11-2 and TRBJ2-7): EAGVAQSPRYKIIEKRQSVAFWCNPISGHATLYWYQQILGQGPKLLIQFQNNGVVDDSQLPKDRFSAERLKGVDSTLKIQPAKLEDSAVYLCASTSQYVQYFGPGTRLTVT.

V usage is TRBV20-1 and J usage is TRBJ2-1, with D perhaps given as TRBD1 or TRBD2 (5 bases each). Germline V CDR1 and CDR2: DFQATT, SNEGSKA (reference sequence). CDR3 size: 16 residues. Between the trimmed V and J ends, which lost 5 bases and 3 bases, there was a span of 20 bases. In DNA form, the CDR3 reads TGCAGTGCTGGGGGAAGAGGCGCGCACAGCTACAATGAGCAGTTCTTC. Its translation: CSAGGRGAHSYNEQFF.

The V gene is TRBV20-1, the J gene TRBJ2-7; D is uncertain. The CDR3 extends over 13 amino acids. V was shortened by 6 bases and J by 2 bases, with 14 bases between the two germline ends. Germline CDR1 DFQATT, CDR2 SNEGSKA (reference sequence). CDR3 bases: TGCAGTGCCCTGACTGGGATTGCCTACGAGCAGTACTTC. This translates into CSALTGIAYEQYF.

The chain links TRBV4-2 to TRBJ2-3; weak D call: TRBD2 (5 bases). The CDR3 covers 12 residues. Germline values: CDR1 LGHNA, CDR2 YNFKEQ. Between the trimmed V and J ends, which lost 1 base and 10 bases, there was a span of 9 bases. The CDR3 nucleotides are TGTGCCAGCAGCCAAGGAAAAGCGGCGCAGTATTTT. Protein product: CASSQGKAAQYF.

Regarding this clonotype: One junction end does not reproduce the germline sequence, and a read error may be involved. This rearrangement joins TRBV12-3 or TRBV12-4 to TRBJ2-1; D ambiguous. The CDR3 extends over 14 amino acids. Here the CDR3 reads CACSLSDSYNEQFF. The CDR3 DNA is TGTGCCTGCAGTTTAAGCGACTCTTACAATGAGCAGTTCTTC.

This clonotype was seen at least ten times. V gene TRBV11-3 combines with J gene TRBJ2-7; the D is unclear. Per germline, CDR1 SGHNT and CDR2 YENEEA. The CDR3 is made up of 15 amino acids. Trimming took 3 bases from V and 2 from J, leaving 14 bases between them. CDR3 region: CASSFFTDGTYEQYV. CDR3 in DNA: TGTGCCAGCAGCTTCTTTACGGACGGCACCTACGAGCAGTACGTC.

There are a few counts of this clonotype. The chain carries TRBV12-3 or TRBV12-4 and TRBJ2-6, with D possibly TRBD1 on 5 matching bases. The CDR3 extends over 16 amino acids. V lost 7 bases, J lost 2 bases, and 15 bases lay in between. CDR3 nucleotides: TGTGCCAGCAAGACGAGCAGGGAACCTGGGGCCAACGTCCTGACTTTC. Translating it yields CASKTSREPGANVLTF.

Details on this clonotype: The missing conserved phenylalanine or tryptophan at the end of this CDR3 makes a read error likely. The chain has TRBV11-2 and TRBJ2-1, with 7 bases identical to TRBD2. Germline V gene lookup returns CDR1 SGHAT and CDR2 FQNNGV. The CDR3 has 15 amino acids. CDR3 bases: TGTGCCGGCAGCCACGGACTAGTGGGAAACAATGAGCAGTTCCTC. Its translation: CAGSHGLVGNNEQFL.

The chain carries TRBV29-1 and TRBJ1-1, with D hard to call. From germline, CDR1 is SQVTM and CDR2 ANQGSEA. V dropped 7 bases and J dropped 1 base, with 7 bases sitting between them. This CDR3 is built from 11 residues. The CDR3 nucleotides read TGCAGCGCCCGACAGAACACTGAAGCTTTCTTT. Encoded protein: CSARQNTEAFF.

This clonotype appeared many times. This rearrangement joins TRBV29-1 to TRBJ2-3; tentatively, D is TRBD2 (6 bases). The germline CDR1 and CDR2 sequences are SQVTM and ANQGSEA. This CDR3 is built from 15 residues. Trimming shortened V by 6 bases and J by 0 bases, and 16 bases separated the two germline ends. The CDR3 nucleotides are TGCAGCGTCCCCTTACGCGGGACCAGCACAGATACGCAGTATTTT. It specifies CSVPLRGTSTDTQYF.

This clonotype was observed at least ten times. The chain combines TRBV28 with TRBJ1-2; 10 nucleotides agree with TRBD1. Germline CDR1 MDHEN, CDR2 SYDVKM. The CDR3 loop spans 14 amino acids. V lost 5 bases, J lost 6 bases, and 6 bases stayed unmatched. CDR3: CASSVTGGMDGYTF. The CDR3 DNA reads TGTGCCAGCAGTGTGACAGGGGGCATGGATGGCTACACCTTC.

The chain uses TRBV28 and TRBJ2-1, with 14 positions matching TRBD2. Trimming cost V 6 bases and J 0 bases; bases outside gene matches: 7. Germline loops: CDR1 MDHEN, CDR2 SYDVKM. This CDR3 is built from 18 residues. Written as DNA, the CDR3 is TGTGCCAGCAGCTCAGGACTAGCGGGAGGCTACTCCTACAATGAGCAGTTCTTC. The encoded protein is CASSSGLAGGYSYNEQFF.

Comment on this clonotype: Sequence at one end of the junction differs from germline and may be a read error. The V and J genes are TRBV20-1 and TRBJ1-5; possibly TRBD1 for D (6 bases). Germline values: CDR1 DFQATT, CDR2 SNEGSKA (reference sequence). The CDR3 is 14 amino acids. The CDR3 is CNARRTGSDQPQHF. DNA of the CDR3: TGCAATGCTAGACGAACAGGGTCAGATCAGCCCCAGCATTTT.

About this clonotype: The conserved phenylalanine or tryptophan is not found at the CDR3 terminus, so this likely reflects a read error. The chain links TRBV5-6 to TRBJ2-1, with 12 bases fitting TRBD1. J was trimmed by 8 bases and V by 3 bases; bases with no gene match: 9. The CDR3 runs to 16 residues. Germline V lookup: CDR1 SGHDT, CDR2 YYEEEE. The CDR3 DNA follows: TGTGCCAGCAGCTCGTGGCCGGGACAGGGGGCGCATGAGCAGTTCATC. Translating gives CASSSWPGQGAHEQFI.

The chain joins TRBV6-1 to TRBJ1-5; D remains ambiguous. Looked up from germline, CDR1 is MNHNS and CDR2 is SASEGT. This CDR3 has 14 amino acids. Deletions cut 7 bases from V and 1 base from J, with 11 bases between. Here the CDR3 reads CASIVVGSNQPQHF. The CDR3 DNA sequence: TGTGCCAGCATAGTGGTAGGCAGCAATCAGCCCCAGCATTTT.

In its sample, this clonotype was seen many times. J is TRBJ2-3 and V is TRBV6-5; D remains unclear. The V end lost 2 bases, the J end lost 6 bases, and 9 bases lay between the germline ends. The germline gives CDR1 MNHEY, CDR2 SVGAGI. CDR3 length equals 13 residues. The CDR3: CASSYRRRDTQYF. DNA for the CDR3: TGTGCCAGCAGTTACAGGCGACGTGATACGCAGTATTTT.